This T cell receptor (beta chain) came from a study of blood T cell repertoires in COVID-19 (TCRdb year 2020). Notes on the research overall: Samples from collaborators originated in the United States, Italy and Spain and spanned both the acute and convalescent phases of COVID-19. The prospective study material was composed of cDNA or gDNA derived from T cells, B-cell-depleted T cells, or PBMCs. Subjects who had been exposed to COVID-19, were actively infected with it, or had recovered from it provided the deeply sampled blood TCRbeta repertoires that made up the dataset. A freely available public database, intended as a resource for researchers studying the immune response to SARS-CoV-2, is where the repertoires were released. Samples were obtained from the ongoing ImmuneRACE study (first 160 participants) and from approximately 1,200 subjects provided by 6 global collaborators. A de-identified subject ID, COVID-19 status, age in years and sex were almost always included in the sample metadata. Where available, HLA class I and class II types were obtained from metadata supplied by the sample provider rather than from assay-based typing.

A remark on this clone: There is no known antigen for this receptor. Nothing much larger sits one base from this clone, and base qualities are not available.

Whole blood was collected in K2EDTA tubes by collaborating institutions according to the institutions' own protocols. For TCRbeta analysis, collaborator samples were shipped as frozen whole blood, as isolated PBMCs, or as DNA extracted from either sample type. What the work shows at the level of the full study, not this receptor alone: How much clinical and demographic metadata was included differed by source and by participant, and the metadata was provided uncurated.

The junction carries 12 bases between V and J, which are trimmed by 6 bases and 4 bases respectively. The CDR3, from cysteine to phenylalanine, totals 13 residues. Kept here is only the CDR3 DNA, which spans 39 bases and is read in frame from base 1. The germline V gene yields MNHEY for CDR1 and SVGAGI for CDR2. TCRbeta CDR3 regions were amplified from genomic DNA by means of the immunoSEQ Assay, a bias-controlled multiplex PCR. In the original analysis: Nucleated cell counts per sample were estimated from amplification of reference gene primers within the assay. To quantify the absolute abundance of each unique TCRbeta CDR3 rearrangement, sequence reads were collapsed and filtered. Productive Simpson clonality was computed per sample as the square root of Simpson's diversity index over productive rearrangements. Not all clones reach the TCRdb copy of this immuneACCESS table, which keeps in-frame sequences only. Checked studies attribute under half of the gap to unresolved V genes and leave the rest unexplained. V and J calls and clone size follow that table, whereas D and trimming were derived from the DNA. The sample table holds approximately 140,000 clones, of which approximately 87% were seen once. Around 6.5% of the sample comes from the top ten.

Sequencing was done on a sample of peripheral blood. The sequence joins TRBV6-5 to TRBJ1-1; TRBD1 might be the D gene, on 5 matching bases. This clonotype was obtained from an elderly man with acute or convalescent COVID-19. In nucleotide form, the sequence is TGTGCCAGCAGACCCTGGCAGGGCACTGAAGCTTTCTTT. It translates to CASRPWQGTEAFF.